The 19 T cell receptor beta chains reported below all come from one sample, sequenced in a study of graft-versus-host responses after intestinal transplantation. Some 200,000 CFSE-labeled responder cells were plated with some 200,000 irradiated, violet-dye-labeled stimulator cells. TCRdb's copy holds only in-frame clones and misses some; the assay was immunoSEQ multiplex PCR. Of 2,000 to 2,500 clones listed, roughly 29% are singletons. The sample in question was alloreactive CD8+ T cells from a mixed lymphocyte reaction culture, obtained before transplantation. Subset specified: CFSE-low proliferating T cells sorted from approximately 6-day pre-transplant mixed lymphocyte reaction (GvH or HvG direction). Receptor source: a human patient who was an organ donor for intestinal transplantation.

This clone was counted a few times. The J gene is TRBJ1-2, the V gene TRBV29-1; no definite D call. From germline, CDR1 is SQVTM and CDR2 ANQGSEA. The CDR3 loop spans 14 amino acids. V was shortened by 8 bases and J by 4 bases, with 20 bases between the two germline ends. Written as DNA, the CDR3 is TGCAGCTTCCCGTCCCCTCCGGGAAGCTATGGCTACACCTTC. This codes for CSFPSPPGSYGYTF. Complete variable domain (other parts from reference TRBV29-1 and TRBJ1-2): SAVISQKPSRDICQRGTSLTIQCQVDSQVTMMFWYRQQPGQSLTLIATANQGSEATYESGFVIDKFPISRPNLTFSTLTVSNMSPEDSSIYLCSFPSPPGSYGYTFGSGTRLTVV.

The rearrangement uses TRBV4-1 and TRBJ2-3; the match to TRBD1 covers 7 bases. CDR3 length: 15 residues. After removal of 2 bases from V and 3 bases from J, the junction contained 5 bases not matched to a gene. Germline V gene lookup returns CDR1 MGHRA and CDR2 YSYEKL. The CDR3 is CASSQSPGQTDTQYF. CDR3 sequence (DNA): TGCGCCAGCAGCCAATCGCCGGGACAGACAGATACGCAGTATTTT.

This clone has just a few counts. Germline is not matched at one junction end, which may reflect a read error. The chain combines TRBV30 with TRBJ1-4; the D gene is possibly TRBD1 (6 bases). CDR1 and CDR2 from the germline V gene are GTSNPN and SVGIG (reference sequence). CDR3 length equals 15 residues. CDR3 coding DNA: TGTGCCTGGCCGGGGCGGGCGGGGGCCCCGGGAAAAACTGTTTTT. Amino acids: CAWPGRAGAPGKTVF.

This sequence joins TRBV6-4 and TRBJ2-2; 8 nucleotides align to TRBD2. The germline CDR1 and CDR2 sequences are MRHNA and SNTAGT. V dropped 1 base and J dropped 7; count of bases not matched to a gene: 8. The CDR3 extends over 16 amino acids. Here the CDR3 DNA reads TGTGCCAGCAGTGACTTTGGTCTAGCGGGCGGCGGGGAGCTGTTTTTT. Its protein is CASSDFGLAGGGELFF.

CDR3 DNA sequence: TGTGCCAGCAGCTCAACAGGGGGCTACGAGCAGTACTTC. As protein: CASSSTGGYEQYF. The V gene is TRBV7-2, the J gene TRBJ2-7; 8 bases are a match to TRBD1. Trimming took 4 bases from V and 3 from J; bases not matched to a gene: 2. There are 13 residues in the CDR3. Germline V gives CDR1 SGHTA, CDR2 FQGNSA.

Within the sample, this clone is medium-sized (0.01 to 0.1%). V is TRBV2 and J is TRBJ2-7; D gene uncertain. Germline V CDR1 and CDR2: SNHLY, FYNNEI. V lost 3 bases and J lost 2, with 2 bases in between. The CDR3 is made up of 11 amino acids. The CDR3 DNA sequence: TGTGCCAGCAGTGACACCTACGAGCAGTACTTC. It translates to CASSDTYEQYF.

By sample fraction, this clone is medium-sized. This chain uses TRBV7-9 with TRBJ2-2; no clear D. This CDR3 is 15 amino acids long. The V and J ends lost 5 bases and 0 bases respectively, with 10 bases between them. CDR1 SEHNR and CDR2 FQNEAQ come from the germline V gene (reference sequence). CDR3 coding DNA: TGTGCCAGCAGCCCCAGATACCCGAACACCGGGGAGCTGTTTTTT. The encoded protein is CASSPRYPNTGELFF.

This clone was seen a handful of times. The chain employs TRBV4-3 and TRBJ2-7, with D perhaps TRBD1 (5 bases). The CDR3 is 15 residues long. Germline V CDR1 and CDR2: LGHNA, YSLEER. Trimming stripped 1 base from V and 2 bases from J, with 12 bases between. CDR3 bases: TGCGCCAGCAGCCAAGTGGACAATGCAGCCTACGAGCAGTACTTC. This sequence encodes CASSQVDNAAYEQYF.

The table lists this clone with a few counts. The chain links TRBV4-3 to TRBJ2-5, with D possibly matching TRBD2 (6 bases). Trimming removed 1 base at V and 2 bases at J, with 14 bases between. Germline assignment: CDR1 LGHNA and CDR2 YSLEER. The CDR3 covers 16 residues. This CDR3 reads CASSQAGGAYQETQYF. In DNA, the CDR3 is TGCGCCAGCAGCCAAGCGGGCGGGGCCTATCAAGAGACCCAGTACTTC.

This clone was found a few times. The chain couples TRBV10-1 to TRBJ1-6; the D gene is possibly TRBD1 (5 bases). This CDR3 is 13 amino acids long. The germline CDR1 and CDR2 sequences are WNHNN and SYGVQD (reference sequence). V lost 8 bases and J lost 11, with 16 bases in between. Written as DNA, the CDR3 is TGCGCCAGCGGCTATAGGGGTGCGACACCCCTCCACTTT. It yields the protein CASGYRGATPLHF.

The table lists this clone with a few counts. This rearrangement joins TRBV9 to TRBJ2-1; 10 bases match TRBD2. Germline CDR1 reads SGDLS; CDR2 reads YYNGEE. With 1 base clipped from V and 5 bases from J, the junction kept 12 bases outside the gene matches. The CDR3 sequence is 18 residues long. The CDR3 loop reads CASSVSTVLAGWDNEQFF. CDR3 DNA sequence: TGTGCCAGCAGCGTATCGACTGTACTAGCGGGGTGGGACAATGAGCAGTTCTTC.

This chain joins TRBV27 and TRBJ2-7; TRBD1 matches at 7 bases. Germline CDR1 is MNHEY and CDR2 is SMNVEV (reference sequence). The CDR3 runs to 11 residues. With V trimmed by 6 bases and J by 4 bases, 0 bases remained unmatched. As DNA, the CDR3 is TGTGCCAGCAGGACAGGGTACGAGCAGTACTTC. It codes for CASRTGYEQYF.

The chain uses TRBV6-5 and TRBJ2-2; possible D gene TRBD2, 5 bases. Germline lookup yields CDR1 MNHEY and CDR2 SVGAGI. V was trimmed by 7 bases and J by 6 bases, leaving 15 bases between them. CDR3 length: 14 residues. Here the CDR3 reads CASNLAPGAGELFF. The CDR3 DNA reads TGTGCCAGCAATCTAGCCCCGGGCGCCGGGGAGCTGTTTTTT.

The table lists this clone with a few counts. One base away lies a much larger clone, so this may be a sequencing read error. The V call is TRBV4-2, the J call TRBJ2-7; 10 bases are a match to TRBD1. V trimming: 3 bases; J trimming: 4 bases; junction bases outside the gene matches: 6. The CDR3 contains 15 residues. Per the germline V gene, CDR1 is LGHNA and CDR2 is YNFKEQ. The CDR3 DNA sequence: TGTGCCAGCAGCCAGGTGACAGGGGGCGGGTACGAGCAGTACTTC. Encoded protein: CASSQVTGGGYEQYF.

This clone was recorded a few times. CDR3: CASSEPSHTEAFF. DNA for the CDR3: TGTGCCAGCAGCGAGCCATCCCATACTGAAGCTTTCTTT. This sequence joins TRBV7-9 and TRBJ1-1; D is uncertain. The CDR3 covers 13 residues. Germline V gene sequence: CDR1 SEHNR, CDR2 FQNEAQ (reference sequence). Between the trimmed V and J ends, which lost 5 bases and 5 bases, there was a span of 12 bases.

The CDR3 protein is CATSRGRQGPNTEAFF. The CDR3 DNA is TGTGCCACCAGCAGAGGAAGACAGGGACCGAACACTGAAGCTTTCTTT. This chain connects TRBV15 to TRBJ1-1; 7 bases agree with TRBD1. This CDR3 region has 16 residues. Per the germline V gene, CDR1 is LNHNV and CDR2 is YYDKDF (reference sequence). V lost 1 base, J lost 1 base, and 6 bases stayed unmatched.

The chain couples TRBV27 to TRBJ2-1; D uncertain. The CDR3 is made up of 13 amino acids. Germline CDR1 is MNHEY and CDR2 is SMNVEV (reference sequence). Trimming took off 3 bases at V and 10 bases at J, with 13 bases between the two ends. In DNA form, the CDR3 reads TGTGCCAGCAGTTTGGGCAGATTACAAGAGCAGTTCTTC. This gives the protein CASSLGRLQEQFF.

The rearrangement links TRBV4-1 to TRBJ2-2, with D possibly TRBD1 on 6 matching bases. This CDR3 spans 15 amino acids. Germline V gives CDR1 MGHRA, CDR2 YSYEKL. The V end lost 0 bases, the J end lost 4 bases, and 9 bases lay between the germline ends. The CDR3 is CASSQDRGSTGELFF. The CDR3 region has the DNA TGCGCCAGCAGCCAAGACAGGGGATCCACCGGGGAGCTGTTTTTT.

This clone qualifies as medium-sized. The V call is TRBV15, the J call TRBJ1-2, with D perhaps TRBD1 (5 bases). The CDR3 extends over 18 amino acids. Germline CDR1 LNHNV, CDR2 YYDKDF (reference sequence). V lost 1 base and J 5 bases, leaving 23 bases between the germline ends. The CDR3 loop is CATSRATGASGLFYGYTF. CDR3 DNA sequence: TGTGCCACCAGCAGAGCTACCGGGGCTAGCGGCCTTTTTTATGGCTACACCTTC.